This T cell receptor beta chain derives from a study of tumor-infiltrating lymphocytes in primary liver carcinoma. Study-wide findings and caveats: Between tumor regions, pairs overlapped more than tumor-adjacent and tumor-blood pairs did.

Regarding this clonotype: What it binds is not known.

Germline CDR1 reads DFQATT; CDR2 reads SNEGSKA (reference sequence). This CDR3 spans 11 amino acids. Trimming left V 4 bases short and J 9 bases short, with 10 bases between. A constant-region primer served to make TCR beta cDNA from about 0.5 ug total RNA. Slightly modified ARM-PCR, run as three nested multiplex PCR rounds, produced the TCR beta libraries. Amplification in the first two PCR rounds was performed using TRBV1-TRBV30 forward primers and a C-beta reverse primer for 10 cycles each. Each CDR3 protein gets one entry after TCRdb re-called the multiplex PCR reads with MiXCR. The profile shows approximately 88,000 distinct CDR3 sequences, just under 70% of them singletons. Between roughly 20 and 30 mg of unsorted bulk tissue served as the source from which RNA and DNA were co-extracted. All patients had surgically resected primary liver carcinoma.

The chain recombines TRBV20-1 with TRBJ2-1; D call uncertain. The sequenced material came from tumor-adjacent normal liver tissue. This TCR was recovered from a man aged 40-50 years with primary liver carcinoma and hepatitis B virus infection. The chain's CDR3 is CSATGFTEQFF. As DNA, the CDR3 is TGCAGTGCTACAGGATTTACTGAGCAGTTCTTC.